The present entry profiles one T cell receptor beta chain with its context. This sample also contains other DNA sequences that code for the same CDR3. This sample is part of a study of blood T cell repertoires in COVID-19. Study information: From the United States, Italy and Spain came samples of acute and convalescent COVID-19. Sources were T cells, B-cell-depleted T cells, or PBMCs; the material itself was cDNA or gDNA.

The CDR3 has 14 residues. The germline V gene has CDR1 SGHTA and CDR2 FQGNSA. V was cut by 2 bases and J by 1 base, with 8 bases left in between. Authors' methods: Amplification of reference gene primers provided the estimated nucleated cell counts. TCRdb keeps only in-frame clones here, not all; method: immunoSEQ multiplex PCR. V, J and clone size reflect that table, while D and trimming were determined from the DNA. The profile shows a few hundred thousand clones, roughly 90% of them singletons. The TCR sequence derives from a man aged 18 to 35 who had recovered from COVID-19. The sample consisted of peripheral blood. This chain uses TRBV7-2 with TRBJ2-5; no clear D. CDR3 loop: CASSLQASQETQYF. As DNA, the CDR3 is TGTGCCAGCAGCTTACAGGCGAGCCAAGAGACCCAGTACTTC.